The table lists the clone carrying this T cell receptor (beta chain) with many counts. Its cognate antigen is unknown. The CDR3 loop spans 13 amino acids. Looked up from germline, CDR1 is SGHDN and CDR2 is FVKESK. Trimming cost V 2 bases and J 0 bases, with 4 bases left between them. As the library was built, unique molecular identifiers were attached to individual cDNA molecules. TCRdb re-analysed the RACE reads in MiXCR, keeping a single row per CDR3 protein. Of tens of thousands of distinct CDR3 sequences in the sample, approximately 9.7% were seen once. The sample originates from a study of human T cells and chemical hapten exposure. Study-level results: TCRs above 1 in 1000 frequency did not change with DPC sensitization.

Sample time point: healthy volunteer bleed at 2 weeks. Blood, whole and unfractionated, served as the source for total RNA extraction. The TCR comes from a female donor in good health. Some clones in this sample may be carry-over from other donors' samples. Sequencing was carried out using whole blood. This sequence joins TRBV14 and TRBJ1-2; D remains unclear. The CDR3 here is CASSQTTNYGYTF. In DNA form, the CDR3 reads TGTGCCAGCAGCCAAACAACTAACTATGGCTACACCTTC.